The 29 T cell receptor beta chains below were found in one sample sequenced in a study of blood T cell repertoires in COVID-19. The assay was immunoSEQ multiplex PCR, and TCRdb's table has in-frame clones only and misses some. The sample records 300,000 to 350,000 clones, about 92% being singletons. The source material was peripheral blood. The receptors come from an older woman with COVID-19, enrolled during active disease.

The chain uses TRBV6-5 and TRBJ1-5; TRBD1 matches at 9 bases. Germline V gene data show CDR1 as MNHEY and CDR2 as SVGAGI. The V gene end was trimmed by 6 bases and the J gene end by 0 bases; junction bases not matched to a gene: 3. The CDR3 has 15 residues. The CDR3 is CASSQDRGSNQPQHF. The CDR3 DNA is TGTGCCAGCAGCCAGGACAGGGGTAGCAATCAGCCCCAGCATTTT.

For the CDR3, the DNA is TGCGCCAGCAGCCCTGGGACAGTTGGCTACACCTTC. Translating it yields CASSPGTVGYTF. The chain has TRBV5-1 and TRBJ1-2; 7 bases align to TRBD1. The CDR3 is 12 amino acids. The germline V gene has CDR1 SGHRS and CDR2 YFSETQ. V trimming: 4 bases; J trimming: 7 bases; junction bases outside the gene matches: 4.

The chain links TRBV7-6 to TRBJ2-7, with 7 bases matching TRBD1. The CDR3 runs to 15 residues. CDR1 is SGHVS, CDR2 FNYEAQ, per germline. V dropped 4 bases and J dropped 3; count of bases not matched to a gene: 9. CDR3 sequence: CASSSRQGAVYEQYF. The CDR3 bases are TGTGCCAGCAGCTCCAGACAGGGTGCTGTCTACGAGCAGTACTTC.

This clone has just a few counts. This chain links TRBV7-3 with TRBJ2-3, with 11 nucleotides matching TRBD2. CDR1 and CDR2 from the germline V gene are SGHTA and FQGTGA. The CDR3 covers 15 residues. Trimming at V came to 6 bases and at J to 3 bases, leaving 5 bases not matched to a gene. This chain's CDR3 is CASSRSGGVTDTQYF. CDR3 nucleotide sequence: TGTGCCAGCAGTCGTAGCGGGGGGGTTACAGATACGCAGTATTTT.

The rearrangement links TRBV5-1 to TRBJ2-3, with D possibly matching TRBD1 (6 bases). Germline-derived CDR1 and CDR2 are SGHRS and YFSETQ. CDR3 length: 16 amino acids. V was trimmed by 4 bases and J by 7 bases, leaving 22 bases between them. CDR3 coding DNA: TGCGCCAGCAGCGGGGGCTCCGGGTCCCCTGGGAATACGCAGTATTTT. It translates to CASSGGSGSPGNTQYF. The variable domain in full, completed from reference TRBV5-1 and TRBJ2-3, reads KAGVTQTPRYLIKTRGQQVTLSCSPISGHRSVSWYQQTPGQGLQFLFEYFSETQRNKGNFPGRFSGRQFSNSRSEMNVSTLELGDSALYLCASSGGSGSPGNTQYFGPGTRLTVL.

In its sample, this clone was seen a few times. The chain has TRBV5-5 and TRBJ1-1; 7 nucleotides agree with TRBD1. V was clipped by 6 bases and J by 2 bases; unmatched bases: 10. The CDR3 has 15 amino acids. Germline CDR1 is SGHKS and CDR2 is YYEKEE (reference sequence). As DNA, the CDR3 is TGTGCCAGCACCCCGGAGGGGGCACCTAACACTGAAGCTTTCTTT. Its translation is CASTPEGAPNTEAFF.

This chain connects TRBV7-3 to TRBJ1-1; D is unclear. This CDR3 has 14 residues. CDR1 is SGHTA, CDR2 FQGTGA, per germline. V shed 5 bases and J shed 2 bases, with 12 bases lying between them. The CDR3 DNA reads TGTGCCAGCAGCCTCTACCCACTAAACACTGAAGCTTTCTTT. Translation gives CASSLYPLNTEAFF.

The rearrangement links TRBV5-4 to TRBJ1-2; D may be TRBD1 (6 bases). The CDR3 contains 14 residues. V lost 4 bases and J lost 2, with 12 bases in between. CDR1 and CDR2 (germline): SGHNT, YYREEE (reference sequence). Here the CDR3 reads CASSTLTGNYGYTF. CDR3 in DNA: TGTGCCAGCAGCACCCTGACAGGCAACTATGGCTACACCTTC.

Notes on this clone: Other DNA sequences in this specimen translate into the identical CDR3. V and J are TRBV30 and TRBJ2-1; D gene unclear. This CDR3 is 11 amino acids long. V lost 0 bases, J lost 8 bases, and 5 bases lay in between. Per germline, CDR1 GTSNPN and CDR2 SVGIG (reference sequence). CDR3 region: CAWSVRDEQFF. As DNA, the CDR3 is TGTGCCTGGAGTGTTCGCGATGAGCAGTTCTTC.

The chain links TRBV3-1 (or the pseudogene TRBV3-2) to TRBJ1-1, with a tentative D call TRBD1 (5 bases). Trimming stripped 4 bases from V and 4 bases from J, with 13 bases between. CDR1 is LGHDT and CDR2 is YNNKEL in the germline V gene (reference sequence). CDR3 size: 14 residues. In DNA form, the CDR3 reads TGTGCCAGCAGCCCCCGGACACCCGCCACTGAAGCTTTCTTT. Translation gives CASSPRTPATEAFF.

V and J are TRBV9 and TRBJ2-1, with 8 bases fitting TRBD2. Trimming removed 0 bases from V and 4 bases from J; junction bases left unmatched: 9. Germline V gene data show CDR1 as SGDLS and CDR2 as YYNGEE. The CDR3 has 17 amino acids. CDR3 region: CASSVAATSGLYNEQFF. The CDR3 DNA reads TGTGCCAGCAGCGTAGCTGCTACTAGCGGTTTATACAATGAGCAGTTCTTC.

The CDR3 nucleotides are TGCGCCAGCCGAGCATTCCGGGACTTGAGGATCGATGGCTACACCTTC. This gives the protein CASRAFRDLRIDGYTF. This chain joins TRBV5-1 and TRBJ1-2; the D gene is possibly TRBD1 (5 bases). Germline loops: CDR1 SGHRS, CDR2 YFSETQ. The CDR3 covers 16 residues. Trimming removed 7 bases from V and 6 bases from J, with 25 bases in between.

The chain recombines TRBV9 with TRBJ2-5; maybe TRBD2 (6 bases). Looked up from germline, CDR1 is SGDLS and CDR2 is YYNGEE. There are 15 residues in the CDR3. V lost 6 bases, J lost 5 bases, and 20 bases lay in between. The CDR3 nucleotides read TGTGCCAGCACTTCGGATTCGGGACGGGGGGAGACCCAGTACTTC. It encodes CASTSDSGRGETQYF.

The chain uses TRBV7-8 and TRBJ2-5; D is possibly TRBD2 (5 bases). This CDR3 is 13 amino acids long. The germline V gene has CDR1 SGHVS and CDR2 FQNEAQ. The V end was cut by 6 bases, the J end by 7 bases, with 15 bases between. CDR3 sequence reads: CASRLGPEGTQYF. The CDR3 coding sequence is TGTGCCAGCAGACTAGGACCGGAAGGGACCCAGTACTTC.

This clone occurred once. The chain has TRBV11-2 and TRBJ1-1; 7 bases fit TRBD1. CDR1 SGHAT and CDR2 FQNNGV come from the germline V gene. The CDR3 runs 15 residues. After removal of 5 bases from V and 1 base from J, the junction contained 7 bases not matched to a gene. CDR3 loop: CASSHRQGGNTEAFF. The CDR3 DNA reads as TGTGCCAGCAGCCATAGACAGGGAGGGAACACTGAAGCTTTCTTT.

The chain joins TRBV7-6 to TRBJ2-1; TRBD1 matches 9 bases. Germline V gene sequence: CDR1 SGHVS, CDR2 FNYEAQ. CDR3 length equals 17 residues. After removal of 1 base from V and 8 bases from J, the junction contained 12 bases not matched to a gene. DNA for the CDR3: TGTGCCAGCAGCTTAGATCCAGGGACAGGGTCGGGGGATGAGCAGTTCTTC. Residues: CASSLDPGTGSGDEQFF.

The J gene is TRBJ2-7, the V gene TRBV18; the match to TRBD1 covers 8 bases. Germline trimming cut 3 bases from V and 6 bases from J; bases unmatched to any gene: 7. The CDR3 totals 14 residues. Germline V gene lookup returns CDR1 KGHSH and CDR2 LQKENI. DNA of the CDR3: TGTGCCAGCTCACCGACCGGGACAGGCGTCGAGCAGTACTTC. Its protein is CASSPTGTGVEQYF.

The chain couples TRBV5-6 to TRBJ2-3; TRBD1 aligns across 11 bases. Germline CDR1 and CDR2: SGHDT and YYEEEE. The CDR3 is 15 residues long. V gave up 4 bases and J gave up 2 bases; unmatched junction bases: 3. The CDR3 sequence is CASSTDRGHTDTQYF. CDR3 sequence (DNA): TGTGCCAGCAGCACGGACAGGGGGCACACAGATACGCAGTATTTT.

This rearrangement joins TRBV28 to TRBJ1-6; 8 nucleotides match TRBD1. The CDR3 extends over 15 amino acids. Germline CDR1 and CDR2: MDHEN and SYDVKM. J gave up 5 bases and V 4 bases, and 4 bases lay outside the gene matches. CDR3 in DNA: TGTGCCAGCAGTTCTCGGACAGGGAATAATTCACCCCTCCACTTT. It yields the protein CASSSRTGNNSPLHF.

Written as DNA, the CDR3 is TGTGCCAGTAGTATCGCCGGGACAGCCTCCAACTATGGCTACACCTTC. It encodes CASSIAGTASNYGYTF. The rearrangement joins TRBV19 to TRBJ1-2, with 7 bases aligning to TRBD1. The CDR3 is 16 amino acids. V was pared by 3 bases and J by 2 bases, with 9 bases of the junction left unmatched. The germline gives CDR1 LNHDA, CDR2 SQIVND (reference sequence).

This chain uses TRBV5-1 with TRBJ1-2, with 9 nucleotides matching TRBD1. CDR3 length: 15 residues. Germline CDR1 and CDR2: SGHRS and YFSETQ. J lost 4 bases, V lost 5 bases, and 9 bases had no gene match. DNA for the CDR3: TGCGCCAGCAGTCCAGTGGGACAGGGTTCCTATGGCTACACCTTC. Its protein is CASSPVGQGSYGYTF.

The chain links TRBV5-1 to TRBJ1-2; TRBD1 might be the D (5 bases). There are 12 residues in the CDR3. The germline V gene has CDR1 SGHRS and CDR2 YFSETQ. V gave up 4 bases and J gave up 5 bases, with 9 bases separating them. This chain's CDR3 is CASSAGGYGYTF. CDR3 bases: TGCGCCAGCAGCGCGGGGGGATATGGCTACACCTTC.

Only one count was recorded for this clone. This chain uses TRBV28 with TRBJ1-3; D unresolved. CDR1 and CDR2 from the germline V gene are MDHEN and SYDVKM. Trimming took 3 bases from V and 3 from J, leaving 15 bases between them. CDR3 size: 16 residues. The CDR3 DNA reads TGTGCCAGCAGTTTTGGATCGGGGTCTAGTGGAAACACCATATATTTT. This gives the protein CASSFGSGSSGNTIYF.

The DNA of the CDR3 is TGTGCCACCAGTGATTCGCAGGGAAGCTATGGCTACACCTTC. Protein product: CATSDSQGSYGYTF. The chain couples TRBV24-1 to TRBJ1-2; D is perhaps TRBD1 (5 bases). This CDR3 has 14 amino acids. Germline CDR1 KGHDR, CDR2 SFDVKD. The V end was cut by 2 bases, the J end by 4 bases, with 10 bases between.

The chain recombines TRBV10-3 with TRBJ1-5, with D perhaps matching TRBD1 (5 bases). Germline lookup yields CDR1 ENHRY and CDR2 SYGVKD. Trimming took off 1 base at V and 7 bases at J, with 17 bases between the two ends. There are 16 residues in the CDR3. In DNA, the CDR3 is TGTGCCATCAGTGAGTATGTTGCCTCTCCAGGGCAGCCCCAGCATTTT. This gives the protein CAISEYVASPGQPQHF.

This CDR3 reads CAWSDSISRGYGTYEQYF. CDR3 sequence (DNA): TGTGCCTGGAGTGACTCGATCTCAAGGGGCTACGGCACCTACGAGCAGTACTTC. This chain joins TRBV30 and TRBJ2-7; possible D gene TRBD1, 5 bases. The germline CDR1 and CDR2 sequences are GTSNPN and SVGIG (reference sequence). V lost 1 base and J 2 bases, leaving 24 bases between the germline ends. The CDR3 extends over 18 amino acids.

This chain links TRBV28 with TRBJ2-7; no firm D call. The CDR3 runs 12 residues. Germline V gives CDR1 MDHEN, CDR2 SYDVKM. The ends were cut back, 1 base at V and 5 bases at J, with 6 bases in the middle. CDR3 sequence reads: CASSLSVHEQYF. As DNA, the CDR3 is TGTGCCAGCAGTTTATCGGTCCACGAGCAGTACTTC.

V usage is TRBV9 and J usage is TRBJ2-1, with TRBD1 identical over 8 bases. V was clipped by 0 bases and J by 3 bases; unmatched bases: 11. The CDR3 is 18 residues long. The germline V gene has CDR1 SGDLS and CDR2 YYNGEE. The CDR3 here is CASSVGVGQGGFYNEQFF. As DNA, the CDR3 is TGTGCCAGCAGCGTAGGGGTAGGACAGGGAGGTTTCTACAATGAGCAGTTCTTC.

This chain joins TRBV5-6 and TRBJ2-7; maybe TRBD1 (6 bases). The CDR3 runs to 14 residues. Trimming removed 0 bases at V and 5 bases at J, with 12 bases between. CDR1 and CDR2 (germline): SGHDT, YYEEEE. The chain's CDR3 is CASSLGDITHEQYF. The CDR3, as DNA: TGTGCCAGCAGCTTGGGGGACATCACACACGAGCAGTACTTC.